The source of this T cell receptor beta chain is a study of naive and memory T cell subsets. Sequential positive selection took CD4 T cells first, then CD8 T cells. Both TRBC1 and TRBC2 were covered by a beta constant-region primer of two equimolar oligonucleotides. TCRdb re-derived calls from the UMI-ligation and nested PCR reads in MiXCR, one entry per CDR3 protein. This sample carries some 150,000 distinct CDR3 sequences, 15% to 20% of them seen once, and the ten largest clones take approximately 0.13%. Germline CDR1 reads ENHRY; CDR2 reads SYGVKD. Trimming took 0 bases from V and 5 from J, leaving 10 bases between them. This CDR3 contains 14 residues.

The V call is TRBV10-3, the J call TRBJ2-5; unclear D gene. The TCR comes from a human donor in good health. The specimen was naive CD4+ T cells from blood. CDR3 DNA: TGTGCCATCAGTGAGTCGACGGGTAGGGAGACCCAGTACTTC. It yields the protein CAISESTGRETQYF.